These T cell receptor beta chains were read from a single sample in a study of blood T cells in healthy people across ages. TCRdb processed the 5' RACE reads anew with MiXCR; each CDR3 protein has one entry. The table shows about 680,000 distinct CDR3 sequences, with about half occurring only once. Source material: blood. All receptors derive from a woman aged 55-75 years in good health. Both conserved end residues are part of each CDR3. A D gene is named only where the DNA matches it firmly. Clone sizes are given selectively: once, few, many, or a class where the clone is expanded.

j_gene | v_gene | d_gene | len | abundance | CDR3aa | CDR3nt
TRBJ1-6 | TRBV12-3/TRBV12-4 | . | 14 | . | CVSSVRGRNSPLHF | TGTGTCAGCAGTGTCAGGGGAAGAAATTCACCCCTCCACTTT
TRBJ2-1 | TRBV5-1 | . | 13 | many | CASGDPRGNEQFF | TGCGCCTCTGGGGACCCGAGGGGCAATGAGCAGTTCTTC
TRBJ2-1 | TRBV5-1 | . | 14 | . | CASSLVQGNNEQFF | TGCGCCAGCAGCTTGGTACAGGGAAACAATGAGCAGTTCTTC
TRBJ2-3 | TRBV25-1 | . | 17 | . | CASSENGVGITTDTQYF | TGTGCCAGCAGTGAAAACGGCGTGGGAATAACCACAGATACGCAGTATTTT
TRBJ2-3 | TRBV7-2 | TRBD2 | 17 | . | CASGPRGTSGSADTQYF | TGTGCCAGCGGCCCTCGCGGGACTAGCGGAAGCGCGGATACGCAGTATTTT
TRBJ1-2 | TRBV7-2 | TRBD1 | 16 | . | CASSSYLGGENYGYTF | TGTGCCAGCAGCTCGTACCTAGGGGGCGAAAACTATGGCTACACCTTC
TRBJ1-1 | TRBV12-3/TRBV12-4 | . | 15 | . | CASTPLGQRNTEAFF | TGTGCCAGCACTCCCTTAGGACAGAGGAACACTGAAGCTTTCTTT
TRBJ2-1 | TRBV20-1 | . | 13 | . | CSARDSSLGEQFF | TGCAGTGCTAGAGATTCTAGCCTCGGTGAGCAGTTCTTC
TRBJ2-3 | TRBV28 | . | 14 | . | CASSFRTRTDTQYF | TGTGCCAGCAGTTTCCGGACACGCACAGATACGCAGTATTTT
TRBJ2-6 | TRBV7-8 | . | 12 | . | CASRTVGDSMTF | TGTGCCAGCAGAACTGTAGGGGACTCTATGACTTTC